This T cell receptor (beta chain) derives from a study of beta chain features in type 1 diabetes. Study-wide background: Sorted cells from all samples, numbering roughly 100 million, were examined.

A word on this clone: Antigen unknown.

The germline gives CDR1 SGHRS, CDR2 YFSETQ. With 1 base clipped from V and 5 bases from J, the junction kept 11 bases outside the gene matches. The CDR3 has 19 amino acids. Every isolated RNA sample was fully reverse transcribed, so sequencing captured expressed TCRB transcripts. For naive, central memory and regulatory T cell samples, reads averaged roughly 3.7 million. This table comes from immunoSEQ multiplex PCR, and its TCRdb copy is limited to in-frame clones, with some not included. This sample has some 360,000 clones, with about 20% found just once. The study, taken as a whole, reports: The study found moderately but significantly shorter TCRB CDR3s in all four CD4+ subsets of Type 1 diabetes patients. Sequencing of cDNA might inflate the share of cells that strongly express TCR.

The specimen was naive CD4+ T cells from blood. This receptor was obtained from a woman aged 18-29 years in good health. This chain joins TRBV5-1 and TRBJ2-3, with TRBD2 identical over 15 bases. The CDR3 DNA follows: TGCGCCAGCAGCTTGTTTCCCGGGACTAGCGGGAGGATTTTAGATACGCAGTATTTT. Encoded protein: CASSLFPGTSGRILDTQYF.